A selection of T cell receptor beta chains follows, all from one sample in a study of cytomegalovirus exposure and HLA in healthy donors. TCRdb's copy holds only in-frame clones and misses some; the assay was immunoSEQ multiplex PCR. The table has approximately 86,000 clones, just over 70% seen once. The sample consisted of PBMCs. The receptors here all came from a man aged 55 to 70 in good health and CMV-seronegative. Each CDR3 is given with its conserved first and last residue. D genes are given only for firm matches. Part of the rows lack a size; the others show once, few, many or a class for expanded clones.

J,length,V,D,size,DNA,CDR3
TRBJ2-7,16,TRBV7-8,TRBD1,.,TGTGCCAGCAGCTTAGCTGGGCAGGGGGTCTCCTACGAGCAGTACTTC,CASSLAGQGVSYEQYF
TRBJ2-4,16,TRBV10-3,.,.,TGTGCCATCAGTGAGTCAATATCAGGGGCCAAAAACATTCAGTACTTC,CAISESISGAKNIQYF
TRBJ2-2,15,TRBV7-2,TRBD2,.,TGTGCCAGCAGCTTACTAGCGGGGGAAACCGGGGAGCTGTTTTTT,CASSLLAGETGELFF
TRBJ1-1,16,TRBV5-1,TRBD1,few,TGCGCCAGCAGCTTGGGGGACAGGACCATGAACACTGAAGCTTTCTTT,CASSLGDRTMNTEAFF
TRBJ1-1,15,TRBV6-5,.,.,TGTGCCAGCAGTTACTCCAGTCATCGGGACACTGAAGCTTTCTTT,CASSYSSHRDTEAFF
TRBJ2-5,13,TRBV29-1,TRBD1,.,TGCAGCCTTCGGACAGGGGAGGGGGAGACCCAGTACTTC,CSLRTGEGETQYF
TRBJ2-5,14,TRBV27,.,.,TGTGCCAGCAGTTCTACCCAAATCGGTGAGACCCAGTACTTC,CASSSTQIGETQYF
TRBJ1-5,13,TRBV15,.,once,TGTGCCACCAGCAGAGATGCCCAGCAGCCCCAGCATTTT,CATSRDAQQPQHF
TRBJ2-1,17,TRBV15,TRBD2,.,TGTGCCACCAGCAGAGATACCGGGACTAGCGGGGACAATGAGCAGTTCTTC,CATSRDTGTSGDNEQFF
TRBJ1-2,14,TRBV5-3,TRBD1,.,TGTGCCAGAAGCGGGACAGGGTACCGGGATGGCTACACCTTC,CARSGTGYRDGYTF
TRBJ2-7,15,TRBV6-5,.,.,TGTGCCAGCAGTTACTCGCAGGACTTGCCCTACGAGCAGTACTTC,CASSYSQDLPYEQYF
TRBJ1-1,15,TRBV6-6,.,.,TGTGCCAGCAGGGAGACGGGACAACCGAACACTGAAGCTTTCTTT,CASRETGQPNTEAFF
TRBJ1-4,13,TRBV29-1,.,once,TGCAGCGTTGAAGGGGTTGGGAGTGAAAAACTGTTTTTT,CSVEGVGSEKLFF
TRBJ2-3,15,TRBV10-1,TRBD2,.,TGCGCCAGCAGCCCATCCGGGACTAGGCCAGATACGCAGTATTTT,CASSPSGTRPDTQYF
TRBJ2-3,17,TRBV7-2,.,.,TGTGCCAGCAGCTTAGAGTGGCGGGCCGCTAGCACAGATACGCAGTATTTT,CASSLEWRAASTDTQYF
TRBJ2-3,17,TRBV19,TRBD2,few,TGTGCCAGTAGTATTGGAGTCGGGAGGGCCGTTGCAGATACGCAGTATTTT,CASSIGVGRAVADTQYF
TRBJ1-3,18,TRBV7-9,.,.,TGTTCCAGCAGCGGTCAAAGGGCGGGTAGGTGGGCTGGAAACACCATATATTTT,CSSSGQRAGRWAGNTIYF
TRBJ1-2,12,TRBV6-5,.,.,TGTGCCAGCAGTTCCCCTGCGGGAGGCTACACCTTC,CASSSPAGGYTF
TRBJ2-1,15,TRBV28,TRBD2,.,TGTGCCAGCAGTCCCCGGACTAGCAGAGGCAATGAGCAGTTCTTC,CASSPRTSRGNEQFF
TRBJ2-2,20,TRBV18,TRBD2,.,TGTGCCAGCTCACCGGAGAGCCTAGCGGGAGGAGGAGGAGGAACCGGGGAGCTGTTTTTT,CASSPESLAGGGGGTGELFF
TRBJ2-7,18,TRBV4-1,TRBD2,once,TGCGCCAGCAGCCAACGCACAACCCCAGCGGGAGGGCCATCCGAGCAGTACTTC,CASSQRTTPAGGPSEQYF
TRBJ2-6,14,TRBV5-8,.,few,TGTGCCAGCAGTCCGTTATCTGGGGCCAACGTCCTGACTTTC,CASSPLSGANVLTF